This record concerns one TCR beta chain sequence. What it binds is unknown. The CDR3 runs to 17 residues. V was trimmed by 2 bases and J by 3 bases, leaving 16 bases between them. Germline CDR1 and CDR2: MDHEN and SYDVKM. TCRdb's table, derived via immunoSEQ multiplex PCR, lists solely in-frame clones and lacks some. This table holds around 100,000 clones, 88% found once. This sample is drawn from a study of T cell responses to AZD1222 COVID-19 vaccine. At the level of the study: Investigators merged groups given second doses at roughly 4 or roughly 12 weeks. Study observations and caveats: Spike was spanned by vaccine-associated CD4 TCRs, with dominance at 160-218 and 743-854. Unmutated regions of variants are reportedly targeted by nearly half of spike-specific TCRs. A mostly white British donor set with more females was recruited, and clonal diversity was possibly underestimated.

The origin of this receptor is an adult in good health. The input for sequencing was peripheral blood, taken on day 0 of AZD1222 vaccination. The V and J genes are TRBV28 and TRBJ1-4; D perhaps matches TRBD1 (5 bases). The CDR3 region has the DNA TGTGCCAGCAGTTTAATAGCGGGACCCAACTCTAATGAAAAACTGTTTTTT. Amino acids: CASSLIAGPNSNEKLFF.